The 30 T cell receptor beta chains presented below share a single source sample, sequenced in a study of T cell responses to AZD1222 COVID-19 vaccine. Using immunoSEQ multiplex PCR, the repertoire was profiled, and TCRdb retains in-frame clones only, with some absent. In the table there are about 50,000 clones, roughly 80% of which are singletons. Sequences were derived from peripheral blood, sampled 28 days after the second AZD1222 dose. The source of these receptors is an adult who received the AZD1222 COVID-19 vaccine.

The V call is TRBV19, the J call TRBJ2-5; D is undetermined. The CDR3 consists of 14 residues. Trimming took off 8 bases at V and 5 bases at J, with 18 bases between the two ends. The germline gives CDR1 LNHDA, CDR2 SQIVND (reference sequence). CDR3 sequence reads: CASSPAGFRETQYF. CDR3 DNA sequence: TGTGCCAGTTCCCCTGCCGGGTTTCGCGAGACCCAGTACTTC.

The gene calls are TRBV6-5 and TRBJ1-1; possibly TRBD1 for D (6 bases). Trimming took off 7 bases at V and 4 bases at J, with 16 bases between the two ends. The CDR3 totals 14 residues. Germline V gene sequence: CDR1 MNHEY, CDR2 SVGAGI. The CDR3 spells CASTRQALSTEAFF. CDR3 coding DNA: TGTGCCAGCACCCGACAGGCGCTATCCACTGAAGCTTTCTTT.

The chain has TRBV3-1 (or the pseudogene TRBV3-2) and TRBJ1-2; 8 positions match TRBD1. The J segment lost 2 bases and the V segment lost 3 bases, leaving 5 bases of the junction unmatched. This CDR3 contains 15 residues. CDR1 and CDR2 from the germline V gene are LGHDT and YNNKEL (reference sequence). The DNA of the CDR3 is TGTGCCAGCAGCCACACCGGGACAGGCAACTATGGCTACACCTTC. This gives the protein CASSHTGTGNYGYTF.

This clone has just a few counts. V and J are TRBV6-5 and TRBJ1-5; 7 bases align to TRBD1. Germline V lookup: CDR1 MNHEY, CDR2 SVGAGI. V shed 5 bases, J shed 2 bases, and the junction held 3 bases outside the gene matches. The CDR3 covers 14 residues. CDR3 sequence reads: CASSTGAGNQPQHF. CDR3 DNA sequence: TGTGCCAGCAGTACAGGGGCGGGCAATCAGCCCCAGCATTTT.

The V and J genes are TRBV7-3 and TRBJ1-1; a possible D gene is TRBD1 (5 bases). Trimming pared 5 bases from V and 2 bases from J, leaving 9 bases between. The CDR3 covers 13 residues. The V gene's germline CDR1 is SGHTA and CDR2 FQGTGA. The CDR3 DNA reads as TGTGCCAGCAGCATCCAGGGCAACACTGAAGCTTTCTTT. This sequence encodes CASSIQGNTEAFF. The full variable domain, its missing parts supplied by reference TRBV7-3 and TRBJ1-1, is GAGVSQTPSNKVTEKGKYVELRCDPISGHTALYWYRQSLGQGPEFLIYFQGTGAADDSGLPNDRFFAVRPEGSVSTLKIQRTERGDSAVYLCASSIQGNTEAFFGQGTRLTVV.

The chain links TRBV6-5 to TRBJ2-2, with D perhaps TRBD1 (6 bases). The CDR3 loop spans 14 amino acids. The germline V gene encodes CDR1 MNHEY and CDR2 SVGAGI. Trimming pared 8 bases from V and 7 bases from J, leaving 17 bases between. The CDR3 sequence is CASDDRTAYGELFF. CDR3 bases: TGTGCCAGCGACGATAGGACAGCATACGGGGAGCTGTTTTTT.

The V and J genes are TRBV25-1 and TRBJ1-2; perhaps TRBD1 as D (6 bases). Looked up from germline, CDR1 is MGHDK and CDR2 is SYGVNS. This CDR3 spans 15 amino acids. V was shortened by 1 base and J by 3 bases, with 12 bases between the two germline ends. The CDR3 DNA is TGTGCCAGCAGTGAATGCCCGGGGGCCGACTATGGCTACACCTTC. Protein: CASSECPGADYGYTF.

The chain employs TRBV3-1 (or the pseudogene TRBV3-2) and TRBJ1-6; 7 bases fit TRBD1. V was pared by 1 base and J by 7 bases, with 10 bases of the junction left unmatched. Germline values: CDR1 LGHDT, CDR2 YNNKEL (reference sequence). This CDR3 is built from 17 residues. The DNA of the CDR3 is TGTGCCAGCAGCCAAGCCCGAGGAGGGGGCGGGAATTCACCCCTCCACTTT. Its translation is CASSQARGGGGNSPLHF.

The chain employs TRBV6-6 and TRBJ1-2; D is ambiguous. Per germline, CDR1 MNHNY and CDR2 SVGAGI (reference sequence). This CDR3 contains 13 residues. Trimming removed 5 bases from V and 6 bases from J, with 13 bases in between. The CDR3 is CASSPVPLNGYTF. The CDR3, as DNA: TGTGCCAGCAGTCCTGTCCCGCTCAATGGCTACACCTTC.

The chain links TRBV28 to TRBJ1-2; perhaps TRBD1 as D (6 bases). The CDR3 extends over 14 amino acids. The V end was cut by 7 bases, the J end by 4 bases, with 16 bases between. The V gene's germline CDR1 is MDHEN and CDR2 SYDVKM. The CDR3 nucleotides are TGTGCCAGCACCTCGGGGGCGGGTAGCTATGGCTACACCTTC. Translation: CASTSGAGSYGYTF.

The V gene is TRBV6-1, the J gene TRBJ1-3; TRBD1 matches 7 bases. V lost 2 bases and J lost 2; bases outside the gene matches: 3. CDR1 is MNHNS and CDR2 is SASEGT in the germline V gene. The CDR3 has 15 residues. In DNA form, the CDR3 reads TGTGCCAGCAGTGAAATCGACAGGGCTGGAAACACCATATATTTT. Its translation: CASSEIDRAGNTIYF.

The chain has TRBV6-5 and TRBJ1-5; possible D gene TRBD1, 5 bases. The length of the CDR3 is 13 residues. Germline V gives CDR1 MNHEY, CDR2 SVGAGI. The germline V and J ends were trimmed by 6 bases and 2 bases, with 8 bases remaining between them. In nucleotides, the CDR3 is TGTGCCAGCAGCCGGGACCGCAATCAGCCCCAGCATTTT. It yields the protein CASSRDRNQPQHF.

CDR3 coding DNA: TGTGCCAGCAGTTTAGGGACATCCCGGGGGACTGAAGCTTTCTTT. This codes for CASSLGTSRGTEAFF. The V gene is TRBV28, the J gene TRBJ1-1; perhaps TRBD1 as D (6 bases). The germline V and J ends were trimmed by 2 bases and 5 bases, with 15 bases remaining between them. The CDR3 has 15 residues. From germline, CDR1 is MDHEN and CDR2 SYDVKM.

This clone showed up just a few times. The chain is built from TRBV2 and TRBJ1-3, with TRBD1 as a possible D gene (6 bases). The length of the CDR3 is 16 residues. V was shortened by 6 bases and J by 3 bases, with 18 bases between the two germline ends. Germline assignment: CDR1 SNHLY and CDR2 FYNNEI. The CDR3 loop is CASRAPGGAHGNTIYF. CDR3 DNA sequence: TGTGCCAGCAGGGCCCCTGGGGGGGCTCATGGAAACACCATATATTTT.

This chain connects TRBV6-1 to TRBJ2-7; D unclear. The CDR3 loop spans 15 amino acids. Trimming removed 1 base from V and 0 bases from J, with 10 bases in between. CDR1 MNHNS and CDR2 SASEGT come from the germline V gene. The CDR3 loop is CASSEGVLSSYEQYV. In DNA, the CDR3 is TGTGCCAGCAGTGAAGGGGTCCTGAGCTCCTACGAGCAGTACGTC.

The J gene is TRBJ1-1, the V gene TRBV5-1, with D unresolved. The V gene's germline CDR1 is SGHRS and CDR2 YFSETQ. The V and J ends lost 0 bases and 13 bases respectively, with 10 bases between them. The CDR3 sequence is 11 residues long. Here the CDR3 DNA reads TGCGCCAGCAGCTTGGAGGACGACCTTTTCTTT. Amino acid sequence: CASSLEDDLFF.

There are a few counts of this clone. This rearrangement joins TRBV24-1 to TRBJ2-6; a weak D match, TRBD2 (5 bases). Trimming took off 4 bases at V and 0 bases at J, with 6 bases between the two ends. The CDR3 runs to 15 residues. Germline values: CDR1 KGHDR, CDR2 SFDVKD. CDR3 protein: CATSEGGSGANVLTF. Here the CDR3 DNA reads TGTGCCACCAGTGAAGGAGGCTCTGGGGCCAACGTCCTGACTTTC.

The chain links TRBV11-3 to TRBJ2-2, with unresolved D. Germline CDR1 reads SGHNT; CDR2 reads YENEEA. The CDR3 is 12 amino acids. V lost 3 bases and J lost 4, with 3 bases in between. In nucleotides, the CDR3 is TGTGCCAGCAGCTTCTCCACCGGGGAGCTGTTTTTT. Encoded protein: CASSFSTGELFF.

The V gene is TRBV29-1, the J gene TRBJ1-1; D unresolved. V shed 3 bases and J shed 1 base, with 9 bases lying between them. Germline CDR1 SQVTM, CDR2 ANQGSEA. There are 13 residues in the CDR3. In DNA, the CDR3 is TGCAGCGTTGATCTGGGCACGAACACTGAAGCTTTCTTT. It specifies CSVDLGTNTEAFF.

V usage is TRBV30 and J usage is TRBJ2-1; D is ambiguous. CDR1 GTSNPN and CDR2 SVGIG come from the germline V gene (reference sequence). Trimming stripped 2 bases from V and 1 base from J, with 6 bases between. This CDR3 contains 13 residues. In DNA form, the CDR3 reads TGTGCCTGGAGTCGAACGTCCTACAATGAGCAGTTCTTC. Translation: CAWSRTSYNEQFF.

The CDR3 DNA is TGTGCCAGCAGTCCCTTAGACAGGGGTCATCAGCCCCAGCATTTT. Its translation: CASSPLDRGHQPQHF. V and J are TRBV6-5 and TRBJ1-5; TRBD1 agrees at 8 bases. The CDR3 runs to 15 residues. Germline CDR1 and CDR2: MNHEY and SVGAGI. The junction had 8 bases not matched to a gene; V was cut back by 5 bases and J by 5 bases.

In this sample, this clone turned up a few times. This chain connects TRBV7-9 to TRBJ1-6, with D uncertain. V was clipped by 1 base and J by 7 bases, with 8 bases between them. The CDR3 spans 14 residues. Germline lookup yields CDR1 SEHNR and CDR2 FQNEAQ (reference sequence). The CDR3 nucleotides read TGTGCCAGCAGCTTAGAGGCAGCAAATTCACCCCTCCACTTT. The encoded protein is CASSLEAANSPLHF.

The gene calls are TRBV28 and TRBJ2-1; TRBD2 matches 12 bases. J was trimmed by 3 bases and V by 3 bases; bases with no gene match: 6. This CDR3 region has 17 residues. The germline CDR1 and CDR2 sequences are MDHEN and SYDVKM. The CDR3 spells CASSLGASGRVYNEQFF. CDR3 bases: TGTGCCAGCAGTTTGGGGGCTAGCGGGAGGGTCTACAATGAGCAGTTCTTC.

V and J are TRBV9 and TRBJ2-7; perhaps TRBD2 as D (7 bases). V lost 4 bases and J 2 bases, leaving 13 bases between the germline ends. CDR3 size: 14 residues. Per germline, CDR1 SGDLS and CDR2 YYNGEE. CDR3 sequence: CASSTTGTTYEQYF. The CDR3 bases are TGTGCCAGCAGCACTACAGGGACTACCTACGAGCAGTACTTC.

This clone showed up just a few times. CDR3: CASNSGTVPYEQYF. In nucleotides, the CDR3 is TGTGCCAGCAATTCCGGGACGGTCCCCTACGAGCAGTACTTC. This chain uses TRBV28 with TRBJ2-7, with D possibly called TRBD1 or TRBD2 (5 bases each). CDR1 MDHEN and CDR2 SYDVKM come from the germline V gene. V lost 7 bases and J 2 bases, leaving 15 bases between the germline ends. The CDR3 extends over 14 amino acids.

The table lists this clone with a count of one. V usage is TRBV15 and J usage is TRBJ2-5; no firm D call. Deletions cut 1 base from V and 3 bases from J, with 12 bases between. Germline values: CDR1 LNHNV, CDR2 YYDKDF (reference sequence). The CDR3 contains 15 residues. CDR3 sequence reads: CATSRGASAEETQYF. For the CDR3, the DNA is TGTGCCACCAGCAGAGGAGCTTCGGCAGAAGAGACCCAGTACTTC.

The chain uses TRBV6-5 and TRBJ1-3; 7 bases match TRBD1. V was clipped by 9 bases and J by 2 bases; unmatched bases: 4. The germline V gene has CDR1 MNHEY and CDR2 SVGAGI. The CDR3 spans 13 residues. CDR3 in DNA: TGTGCCAGTATGACAGGGACTGGAAACACCATATATTTT. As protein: CASMTGTGNTIYF.

CDR3 loop: CASSPSRLGSNQPQHF. CDR3 nucleotide sequence: TGTGCCAGCAGCCCTTCCCGGTTGGGTAGCAATCAGCCCCAGCATTTT. The chain joins TRBV7-8 to TRBJ1-5; D gene unclear. The CDR3 is 16 amino acids. Trimming took 5 bases from V and 0 from J, leaving 14 bases between them. CDR1 is SGHVS, CDR2 FQNEAQ, per germline.

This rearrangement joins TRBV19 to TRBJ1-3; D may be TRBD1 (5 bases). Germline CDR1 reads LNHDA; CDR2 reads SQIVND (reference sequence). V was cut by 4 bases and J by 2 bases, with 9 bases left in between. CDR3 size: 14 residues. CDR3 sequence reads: CASSRGGPGNTIYF. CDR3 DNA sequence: TGTGCCAGTAGTAGGGGGGGACCTGGAAACACCATATATTTT.

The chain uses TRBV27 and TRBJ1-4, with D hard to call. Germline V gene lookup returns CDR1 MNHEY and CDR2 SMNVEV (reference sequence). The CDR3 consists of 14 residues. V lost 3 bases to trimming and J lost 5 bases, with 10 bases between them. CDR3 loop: CASSLTFKNEKLFF. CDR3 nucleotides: TGTGCCAGCAGTTTGACATTTAAAAATGAAAAACTGTTTTTT.